One sample yielded the 25 T cell receptor beta chains listed below, sequenced in a study of T cell responses to AZD1222 COVID-19 vaccine. Method: immunoSEQ multiplex PCR; TCRdb's copy keeps in-frame clones and lacks some. The sample consists of 65,000 to 85,000 clones, roughly 90% of them appearing once. Sequences were derived from peripheral blood, sampled on day 0 of AZD1222 vaccination. Source of these receptors: an adult in good health.

This clone was seen once. The chain has TRBV6-5 and TRBJ1-2, with D possibly matching TRBD1 (6 bases). The germline V gene encodes CDR1 MNHEY and CDR2 SVGAGI. The germline V and J ends were trimmed by 10 bases and 2 bases, with 14 bases remaining between them. The CDR3 has 13 amino acids. Here the CDR3 reads CATLRDNNYGYTF. CDR3 coding DNA: TGTGCCACCCTCCGGGACAACAACTATGGCTACACCTTC.

The chain couples TRBV6-2 or TRBV6-3 to TRBJ2-1; TRBD1 is a possible D gene (6 bases). Germline loops: CDR1 MNHEY, CDR2 SVGEGT. Trimming removed 4 bases at V and 2 bases at J, with 15 bases between. The CDR3 spans 16 residues. The CDR3 region is CASSSFQGFPYNEQFF. CDR3 DNA sequence: TGTGCCAGCAGTTCTTTCCAGGGGTTTCCCTACAATGAGCAGTTCTTC.

The V gene is TRBV5-1, the J gene TRBJ2-1; D gene unclear. The germline V gene encodes CDR1 SGHRS and CDR2 YFSETQ. V was pared by 5 bases and J by 0 bases, with 12 bases between. The CDR3 is made up of 15 amino acids. CDR3 sequence (DNA): TGCGCCAGCAGTCGTACAGAAAGCTCCTACAATGAGCAGTTCTTC. The encoded protein is CASSRTESSYNEQFF. Full variable domain (rest looked up from reference TRBV5-1 and TRBJ2-1): KAGVTQTPRYLIKTRGQQVTLSCSPISGHRSVSWYQQTPGQGLQFLFEYFSETQRNKGNFPGRFSGRQFSNSRSEMNVSTLELGDSALYLCASSRTESSYNEQFFGPGTRLTVL.

V usage is TRBV7-9 and J usage is TRBJ2-7; D unresolved. The CDR3 sequence is 14 residues long. V lost 5 bases and J lost 0, with 11 bases in between. Germline loops: CDR1 SEHNR, CDR2 FQNEAQ (reference sequence). The CDR3 region is CASSEAINSYEQYF. Written as DNA, the CDR3 is TGTGCCAGCAGCGAAGCCATAAACTCCTACGAGCAGTACTTC.

This chain joins TRBV7-9 and TRBJ1-5; D ambiguous. The germline gives CDR1 SEHNR, CDR2 FQNEAQ (reference sequence). V lost 1 base, J lost 4 bases, and 11 bases lay in between. CDR3 size: 15 residues. For the CDR3, the DNA is TGTGCCAGCAGCTTAGATAGGGCTGAGAATCAGCCCCAGCATTTT. It encodes CASSLDRAENQPQHF. Drawing the rest from reference TRBV7-9 and TRBJ1-5, the complete variable domain is DTGVSQNPRHKITKRGQNVTFRCDPISEHNRLYWYRQTLGQGPEFLTYFQNEAQLEKSRLLSDRFSAERPKGSFSTLEIQRTEQGDSAMYLCASSLDRAENQPQHFGDGTRLSIL.

Here the CDR3 DNA reads TGTGCCAGCAGCCAAGGGGCTAGCGGGGAAACAGATACGCAGTATTTT. Amino acids: CASSQGASGETDTQYF. The chain couples TRBV4-2 to TRBJ2-3, with 9 bases aligning to TRBD2. This CDR3 comprises 16 residues. V lost 1 base, J lost 3 bases, and 5 bases stayed unmatched. Per germline, CDR1 LGHNA and CDR2 YNFKEQ.

On this clone itself: One junction end does not reproduce the germline sequence, and a read error may be involved. This chain connects TRBV6-1 to TRBJ2-7, with 8 bases aligning to TRBD1. Germline V gene data show CDR1 as MNHNS and CDR2 as SASEGT. This CDR3 is built from 16 residues. The CDR3 DNA reads TGTGCCAGCAGCGAAGGACAGGGCCCATTCTCCTACGAGCAGTACTTC. Translation: CASSEGQGPFSYEQYF.

This clone was recorded once. The J gene is TRBJ1-2, the V gene TRBV18; D gene uncertain. This CDR3 has 15 residues. Germline assignment: CDR1 KGHSH and CDR2 LQKENI. The V end lost 6 bases, the J end lost 6 bases, and 20 bases lay between the germline ends. CDR3 in amino acids: CASSQNGEEIHGYTF. In DNA form, the CDR3 reads TGTGCCAGCTCCCAAAATGGGGAGGAGATCCATGGCTACACCTTC.

This rearrangement joins TRBV10-2 to TRBJ1-3; possible D gene TRBD1, 6 bases. In germline, CDR1 is WSHSY, CDR2 SAAADI. With 3 bases removed from V and 7 bases from J, the gap between germline ends came to 16 bases. CDR3 length: 15 residues. The CDR3 DNA follows: TGCGCCAGCAGTGATTTTTCCGCGGGGGGCAACACCATATATTTT. Its protein product is CASSDFSAGGNTIYF.

The chain couples TRBV19 to TRBJ1-5; D is perhaps TRBD1 (5 bases). Trimming pared 5 bases from V and 7 bases from J, leaving 18 bases between. This CDR3 spans 15 amino acids. Germline V CDR1 and CDR2: LNHDA, SQIVND (reference sequence). CDR3 region: CASSPRTQGPQPQHF. For the CDR3, the DNA is TGTGCCAGTAGTCCGCGGACACAAGGGCCCCAGCCCCAGCATTTT.

Here the CDR3 DNA reads TGTGCCAGCAGACAGGGACTAGCGGAGCCCCAAAAGCAGTTCTTC. Translating it yields CASRQGLAEPQKQFF. The chain employs TRBV28 and TRBJ2-1; 11 bases align to TRBD2. V dropped 6 bases and J dropped 11; count of bases not matched to a gene: 12. The germline gives CDR1 MDHEN, CDR2 SYDVKM. The CDR3 totals 15 residues.

The J gene is TRBJ2-7, the V gene TRBV11-2, with 8 positions matching TRBD2. Trimming cost V 4 bases and J 7 bases; bases outside gene matches: 9. CDR1 and CDR2 from the germline V gene are SGHAT and FQNNGV. The CDR3 is 14 residues long. CDR3 nucleotides: TGTGCCAGCAGCTCATCACTAGCGGCCGTAGAGCAGTACGTC. This gives the protein CASSSSLAAVEQYV.

This chain's CDR3 is CASSPPSSNEQYF. CDR3 nucleotide sequence: TGTGCCAGCTCACCGCCGTCTAGCAACGAGCAGTACTTC. V usage is TRBV18 and J usage is TRBJ2-7; maybe TRBD2 (5 bases). The CDR3 loop spans 13 amino acids. V was pared by 3 bases and J by 5 bases, with 11 bases between. Germline CDR1 KGHSH, CDR2 LQKENI.

About this clone: The sample holds other DNA sequences that translate to the same CDR3. The chain couples TRBV29-1 to TRBJ2-5, with D maybe TRBD1 (6 bases). The CDR3 contains 12 residues. Germline loops: CDR1 SQVTM, CDR2 ANQGSEA. Trimming shortened V by 4 bases and J by 0 bases, and 6 bases separated the two germline ends. In DNA, the CDR3 is TGCAGCGTTGGGACAGACCAAGAGACCCAGTACTTC. Protein sequence: CSVGTDQETQYF.

On this clone: Other nucleotide sequences in the sample specify the same CDR3. CDR3 amino acids: CASSRGQDQPQHF. DNA of the CDR3: TGTGCCAGCAGTCGGGGACAAGATCAGCCCCAGCATTTT. The chain has TRBV6-5 and TRBJ1-5, with D possibly matching TRBD1 (6 bases). The CDR3 sequence is 13 residues long. The germline gives CDR1 MNHEY, CDR2 SVGAGI. Deletions cut 5 bases from V and 5 bases from J, with 10 bases between.

The gene calls are TRBV2 and TRBJ2-1, with a possible D match to TRBD2 (7 bases). The CDR3 is 15 amino acids. The germline V gene has CDR1 SNHLY and CDR2 FYNNEI. Trimming shortened V by 8 bases and J by 1 base, and 15 bases separated the two germline ends. The CDR3 protein is CASVGGGASYNEQFF. The CDR3 coding sequence is TGTGCCAGCGTAGGGGGGGGCGCGTCCTACAATGAGCAGTTCTTC.

The rearrangement links TRBV6-5 to TRBJ2-7; 9 bases align to TRBD2. This CDR3 has 14 residues. V trimming: 8 bases; J trimming: 0 bases; junction bases outside the gene matches: 5. Germline values: CDR1 MNHEY, CDR2 SVGAGI. This chain's CDR3 is CASELSGSSYEQYF. Here the CDR3 DNA reads TGTGCCAGCGAACTTAGCGGGAGCTCCTACGAGCAGTACTTC.

This chain uses TRBV7-9 with TRBJ2-4, with a possible D match to TRBD2 (5 bases). The germline V gene has CDR1 SEHNR and CDR2 FQNEAQ (reference sequence). The CDR3 is made up of 16 amino acids. Trimming left V 1 base short and J 0 bases short, with 10 bases between. As DNA, the CDR3 is TGTGCCAGCAGCTTAGGGGCGGGTCTAGCCAAAAACATTCAGTACTTC. Amino acids: CASSLGAGLAKNIQYF.

This clone was counted a single time. The genes are TRBV6-5 and TRBJ2-3, with D possibly TRBD2 on 6 matching bases. This CDR3 is 13 amino acids long. Germline V CDR1 and CDR2: MNHEY, SVGAGI. V lost 11 bases to trimming and J lost 0 bases, with 12 bases between them. CDR3 bases: TGTGCCCACGGCGGGGTAAGCACAGATACGCAGTATTTT. It encodes CAHGGVSTDTQYF.

The chain recombines TRBV5-5 with TRBJ2-5; no definite D call. Germline V gives CDR1 SGHKS, CDR2 YYEKEE (reference sequence). Trimming stripped 1 base from V and 5 bases from J, with 9 bases between. The CDR3 totals 13 residues. In nucleotides, the CDR3 is TGTGCCAGCAGCTTGCAAGGAGAGGAGACCCAGTACTTC. Amino acids: CASSLQGEETQYF.

The V gene is TRBV6-5, the J gene TRBJ2-5; D tentatively reads TRBD1 or TRBD2 (5 bases each). The CDR3 totals 16 residues. Looked up from germline, CDR1 is MNHEY and CDR2 is SVGAGI. V was pared by 0 bases and J by 1 base, with 12 bases between. CDR3 nucleotides: TGTGCCAGCAGTTACTCGATAGAAGGGACCCAAGAGACCCAGTACTTC. Translation: CASSYSIEGTQETQYF.

The chain joins TRBV18 to TRBJ1-5, with 7 bases that match TRBD1. Germline V gives CDR1 KGHSH, CDR2 LQKENI. The V gene end was trimmed by 6 bases and the J gene end by 7 bases; junction bases not matched to a gene: 6. CDR3 size: 13 residues. CDR3 in DNA: TGTGCCAGCTCCCTACAGGGGTCGCAGCCCCAGCATTTT. It is translated as CASSLQGSQPQHF.

J is TRBJ2-2 and V is TRBV19; 7 bases fit TRBD2. CDR3 length: 15 amino acids. CDR1 and CDR2 (germline): LNHDA, SQIVND (reference sequence). V shed 6 bases, J shed 0 bases, and the junction held 4 bases outside the gene matches. CDR3 nucleotides: TGTGCCAGTAGATGGGGGGGTCCGAACACCGGGGAGCTGTTTTTT. This gives the protein CASRWGGPNTGELFF. Supplemented by reference TRBV19 and TRBJ2-2, the full variable domain reads DGGITQSPKYLFRKEGQNVTLSCEQNLNHDAMYWYRQDPGQGLRLIYYSQIVNDFQKGDIAEGYSVSREKKESFPLTVTSAQKNPTAFYLCASRWGGPNTGELFFGEGSRLTVL.

The CDR3 sequence: CASRTPDRDTGDTQYF. CDR3 in DNA: TGCGCCAGCAGAACTCCCGACCGGGACACTGGAGATACGCAGTATTTT. The chain couples TRBV5-1 to TRBJ2-3; possibly TRBD1 for D (6 bases). CDR3 length: 16 amino acids. Germline loops: CDR1 SGHRS, CDR2 YFSETQ. The V end was cut by 5 bases, the J end by 5 bases, with 21 bases between.

The chain carries TRBV3-1 (or the pseudogene TRBV3-2) and TRBJ1-1, with 8 bases aligning to TRBD1. The germline V gene encodes CDR1 LGHDT and CDR2 YNNKEL (reference sequence). V dropped 1 base and J dropped 6; count of bases not matched to a gene: 4. This CDR3 has 14 residues. The CDR3 protein is CASSQGDRTSEAFF. The CDR3 nucleotides read TGTGCCAGCAGCCAAGGGGACAGGACCTCTGAAGCTTTCTTT.